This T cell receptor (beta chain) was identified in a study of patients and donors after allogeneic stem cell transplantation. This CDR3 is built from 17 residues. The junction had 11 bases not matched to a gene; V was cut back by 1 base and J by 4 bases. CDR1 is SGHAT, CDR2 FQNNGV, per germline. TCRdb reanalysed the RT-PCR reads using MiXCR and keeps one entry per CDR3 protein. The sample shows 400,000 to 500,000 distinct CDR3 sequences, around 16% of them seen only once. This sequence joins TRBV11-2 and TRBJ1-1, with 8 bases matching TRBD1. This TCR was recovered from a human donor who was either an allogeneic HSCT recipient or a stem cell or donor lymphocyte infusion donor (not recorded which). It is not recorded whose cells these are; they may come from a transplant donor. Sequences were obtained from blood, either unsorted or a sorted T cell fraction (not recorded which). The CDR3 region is CASSLASVRGPGTEAFF. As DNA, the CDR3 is TGTGCCAGCAGCTTAGCTTCGGTCAGGGGGCCTGGCACTGAAGCTTTCTTT.